The entry below gives a single TCR beta chain sequence along with its context. Which antigen it targets is not known. No qualities accompany the bases; no much larger clone lies one base away. The sample belongs to a study of cytomegalovirus exposure and HLA in healthy donors (dated by TCRdb to about 2017). Some background on the complete study: An earlier analysis of roughly 500 of the donors reported about 250 Gb of sequence data and 100 million to 130 million unique TCR beta sequences from 150 million to 200 million T cells. Besides the first cohort of 500 to 700 subjects, a separate validation cohort made up of roughly 120 different subjects was used. Among several hundred genotyped donors of the cohort, an average of about 220,000 unique TCR beta nucleotide sequences was sequenced per donor, of which approximately 18% were non-productive. The study aimed to test whether signatures of past pathogen exposure could be identified by cataloging public T cell receptors. A later genetic analysis took genome-wide SNP genotypes for about three fifths of the roughly 700 donors and used that subset as a discovery cohort. Donor age, sex, ethnicity and CMV serostatus were compiled alongside the repertoire data. Among the roughly 430 genotyped donors, under 90% belonged to the genetic ancestry cluster associated with self-reported Caucasian donors. Roughly 320 gigabases of sequencing data and around 80 million unique TCR sequences made up an early release that covered about 640 HLA-typed donors. An earlier analysis of around 580 of the donors used high-throughput TCR beta sequencing to judge whether each TCR beta V gene segment behaved as functional or pseudogenic. Rather than using new phenotypic data, the later analysis identified candidate immune exposures from TCR beta sequences and from how often those sequences occurred across donors. Roughly five DR-DQ haplotypes were handled as single units for association and clustering because linkage in the cohort was strong. Both class I and class II loci were covered by HLA typing, at four-digit resolution. Every repertoire in the discovery cohort had been generated on one and the same sequencing platform. The number of donors typed differed by locus, with 629-630 for A, B, C, DRB1 and DQB1, around 560 for DQA1, over 600 for DPA1, and roughly 450 for DPB1. A later analysis re-analyzed previously published TCR beta repertoires from 500 to 700 donors and added high-resolution HLA genotyping to study TCR occurrence patterns. The study combined high-throughput TCR immunosequencing, statistical association of individual TCRs with disease status, and machine learning to predict cytomegalovirus infection status. The study profiled the T cell repertoires of about 640 subjects by immunosequencing and related them to cytomegalovirus serostatus.

General study outcomes and caveats: V-gene and J-gene trimming of TCR beta chains was associated with a missense DCLRE1C variant in a later genetic analysis, and the association was replicated in an independent cohort. The presence/absence analyses assumed that sequencing depth was roughly uniform across donors, and that assumption may not be true. The classifier was reported to diagnose cytomegalovirus status with high specificity and sensitivity in both the original and validation cohorts. For the cohort, immune exposure information was limited to CMV serostatus. A later analysis found that TCR association rates varied across HLA loci, with DRB1 alleles showing the most associated TCRs and HLA-C alleles the fewest. A later analysis found that most CMV-associated TCR beta chains appeared HLA-restricted, with HLA associations seemingly driven largely by CMV exposure. Because some donors lacked HLA typing at each locus, the association tests relied only on the typed subset. Some IMGT-functional V segments, including TRBV6-2 and TRBV6-3, could not be told apart with the 87-base-pair reads, so those segments were excluded. In an earlier analysis of roughly 560 of the donors, most TCR beta V segments were observed in productive rearrangements about 87% or about 30% of the time, broadly matching IMGT annotations. Correlated functional status among segregating V segments might be attributable to linkage disequilibrium, but an unknown experimental factor could not be ruled out. A further reported finding was that TCR beta sequences accurately predicted the HLA-A and HLA-B alleles for most subjects in the first cohort. Across donors, most TCR sequences were observed very rarely, whereas some public TCRs were present in many individuals. In vitro tests confirmed that a few of the cytomegalovirus-associated TCR beta chains recognize cytomegalovirus antigens. Because counts were too low, some 16 rarely observed V segments, including chromosome 9 orphons, were excluded from the earlier analysis of about 500 of the donors. In this cohort, only TCR beta chains were sequenced, and detectable features were limited by the absence of alpha or paired-chain data. When HLA alleles, especially DR and DQ, strongly co-occurred, attributing TCR associations to individual alleles was difficult. The sequencing pipeline was judged likely to have produced a cluster of highly shared sequence variants as a technical artifact. In a later analysis, several top co-occurrence clusters were reported to appear linked to parvovirus B19, influenza, CMV and Epstein-Barr virus. In a later analysis, HLA-associated TCR beta chains were found to be more clonally expanded and to have lower generation probabilities than equally common non-associated chains. The study listed approximately 150 TCR beta chains as associated with cytomegalovirus. Compared with the approximately 700-donor mean, donors in an Asian-associated ancestry cluster had fewer N-insertions in productive TCRs, according to a later genetic analysis. At a false discovery rate of 0.05, a later analysis linked 16,951 TCR beta sequences to specific HLA alleles. According to the authors, the approach could potentially be generalized to other disease states and immunological phenotypes.

The cohort was made up of approximately 670 healthy bone marrow donors. At the time of sampling, every cohort member was nominally healthy, though immune exposures that went unrecorded were likely present. The donor tested CMV seronegative, placing the donor among the 352 seronegative members of the cohort. Each donor provided a peripheral blood sample, and peripheral blood mononuclear cells were used for TCR beta sequencing. The Qiagen DNeasy Blood Extraction Kit was used to extract genomic DNA from the blood cell samples. Libraries were prepared through the immunoSEQ multiplex PCR assay. The multiplex PCR relied on a mix of 60 forward primers for TCR Vbeta segments and 13 reverse primers for TCR Jbeta segments. A multiplex PCR assay on genomic DNA amplified the CDR3 region of rearranged TCR beta genes. Amplified TCR beta libraries were sequenced as 87-base-pair reads on the Illumina HiSeq System. Per the authors' processing: Across the roughly 640 repertoires, a later analysis counted around 80 million unique TCR beta chains, 9.5 million to 13 million of which were shared by at least two donors. Raw reads were error-corrected and collapsed into unique sequences with a nearest-neighbor algorithm that merged closely related sequences to remove PCR and sequencing errors. To assign V, D and J gene segments, CDR3 sequences were aligned to IMGT reference sequences. For a sequence to be retained, at least a six-nucleotide match to both a V gene segment and a J gene segment was required. Rearrangements were classified as productive when the CDR3 lacked stop codons and remained in frame with V and J, and all other rearrangements were classified as non-productive. CDR3 was defined by IMGT convention, running from the second conserved V-encoded cysteine to the conserved J-encoded phenylalanine. The earlier analysis of 587 of the donors excluded sequences that lacked an unambiguous match to a single V gene segment. An earlier analysis of approximately 590 of the donors called V segments functional above 56.7% productive rearrangements and segregating when the between-donor standard deviation exceeded 5%. To diagnose cytomegalovirus status from the catalog of TCR beta chain sequences, a statistical classification framework was built. A later analysis assigned V and J genes by comparing TCR nucleotide sequences with IMGT/GENE-DB human TR gene sequences. A later analysis assigned CDR3 sequences and most-parsimonious VDJ recombination scenarios with the TCRdist pipeline. In a later analysis, each TCR beta chain was defined by its CDR3 amino acid sequence together with its V-gene family, and reads without a unique V-gene family were excluded. To address suspected cross-contamination and a sequencing artifact, a later analysis removed some 620 highly shared, low-generation-probability nucleotide sequences. In a later analysis, a clonal expansion index for each public chain was calculated from normalized within-repertoire ranks of inferred template counts. Generation probabilities in a later analysis came from a VDJ recombination model fitted to out-of-frame rearrangements, and those results were checked against IGoR. In a later analysis, hypergeometric tests were used to score TCR-TCR, TCR-HLA and TCR-CMV co-occurrence, with a repertoire-size bias correction applied to TCR pairs. In a later analysis, false discovery rates were estimated by permuting HLA or CMV assignments 20 times. A later analysis grouped co-occurring TCRs with DBSCAN, adding TCRdist sequence similarity when clustering within HLA-allele-positive subsets. Co-occurrence clustering excluded repertoires with fewer than 30,000 or more than 120,000 public chains, plus five with anomalous nucleotide sharing. The table comes from immuneACCESS by way of TCRdb, which keeps in-frame sequences with V and J called. Part of the clones is missing from these tables; in studies checked, under half for an unresolved V gene and the rest for unknown reasons. D and trimming were read from the DNA, whereas the V and J calls and clone size are those reported in that table. This sample is represented by a few hundred thousand clones; roughly 80% of them were singletons. The top ten clones comprise 2.5% to 3% of the sample.

As encoded in the germline V gene, CDR1 is SGHNT while CDR2 is YENEEA. Including the terminal cysteine and phenylalanine, the CDR3 comprises 16 residues. Only the CDR3 portion is preserved as DNA: 48 bases, with reading frame beginning at the first base. V sheds 3 bases and J sheds 3 bases, leaving 17 bases between their ends. The V and J genes are TRBV11-3 and TRBJ1-2; TRBD1 could be the D gene, as 6 bases match. The sequenced sample was PBMCs. The source of this sequence is a man aged 25 to 40 in good health and CMV-seronegative. Read as DNA, the sequence is TGTGCCAGCAGCTTCTCCTCCAGGGGAAAGGACTATGGCTACACCTTC. Its amino acids are CASSFSSRGKDYGYTF.